This TCR beta chain was profiled in a study of T cell responses to AZD1222 COVID-19 vaccine. With respect to this clone: Its target is not known.

Findings and limits, study-wide: White British ancestry dominated among donors, who included more females, and clonal diversity was possibly underestimated. When two AZD1222 doses had been given, Spike-specific TCR breadth and depth rose.

Measured with immunoSEQ multiplex PCR; TCRdb has only the in-frame clones, and not every one. The table records some 140,000 clones, roughly nine tenths of them present only once. The length of the CDR3 is 16 residues. The V gene end was trimmed by 4 bases and the J gene end by 7 bases; junction bases not matched to a gene: 9. Per germline, CDR1 LGHDT and CDR2 YNNKEL (reference sequence). This receptor was obtained from an adult in good health. The sequencing here drew on peripheral blood, taken on day 0 of AZD1222 vaccination. The rearrangement uses TRBV3-1 (or the pseudogene TRBV3-2) and TRBJ2-1; 11 nucleotides match TRBD1. The CDR3 reads CASSPGQGVILNEQFF. Written as DNA, the CDR3 is TGTGCCAGCAGCCCGGGACAGGGGGTAATACTTAATGAGCAGTTCTTC.